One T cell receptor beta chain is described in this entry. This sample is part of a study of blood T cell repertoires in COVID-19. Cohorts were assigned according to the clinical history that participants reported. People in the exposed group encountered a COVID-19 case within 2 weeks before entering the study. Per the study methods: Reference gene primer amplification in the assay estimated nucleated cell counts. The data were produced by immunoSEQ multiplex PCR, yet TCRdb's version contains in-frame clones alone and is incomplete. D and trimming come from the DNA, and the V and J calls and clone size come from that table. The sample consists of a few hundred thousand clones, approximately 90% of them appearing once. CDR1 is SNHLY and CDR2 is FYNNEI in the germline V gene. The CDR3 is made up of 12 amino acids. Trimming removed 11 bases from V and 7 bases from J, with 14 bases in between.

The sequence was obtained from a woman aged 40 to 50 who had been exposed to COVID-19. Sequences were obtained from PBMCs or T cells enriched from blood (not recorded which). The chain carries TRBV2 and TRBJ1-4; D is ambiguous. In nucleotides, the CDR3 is TGTGCCGGAAACCGGGTCGCTGAAAAACTGTTTTTT. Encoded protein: CAGNRVAEKLFF.